This T cell receptor (beta chain) stems from a study of Ad26.COV2.S vaccination and SARS-CoV-2 variants. Study conclusions and caveats: Spike-specific responses of CD8+ and CD4+ T cells were reported to display substantial breadth after vaccination.

V lost 0 bases to trimming and J lost 4 bases, with 10 bases between them. The CDR3 sequence is 14 residues long. Per germline, CDR1 SGHRS and CDR2 YFSETQ. Profiled with immunoSEQ multiplex PCR; TCRdb holds only in-frame clones, not every one. The data contain around 170,000 clones, around 88% of them singletons. This clone has more than one count but fewer than ten. Its antigen remains unknown. The rearrangement links TRBV5-1 to TRBJ1-2, with D maybe TRBD1 (5 bases). The source is a human donor who had recovered from COVID-19. Sequenced here: peripheral blood, sampled after recovery from COVID-19. The CDR3 region has the DNA TGCGCCAGCAGCTTGGCCACCGGGGGCTATGGCTACACCTTC. As protein: CASSLATGGYGYTF.